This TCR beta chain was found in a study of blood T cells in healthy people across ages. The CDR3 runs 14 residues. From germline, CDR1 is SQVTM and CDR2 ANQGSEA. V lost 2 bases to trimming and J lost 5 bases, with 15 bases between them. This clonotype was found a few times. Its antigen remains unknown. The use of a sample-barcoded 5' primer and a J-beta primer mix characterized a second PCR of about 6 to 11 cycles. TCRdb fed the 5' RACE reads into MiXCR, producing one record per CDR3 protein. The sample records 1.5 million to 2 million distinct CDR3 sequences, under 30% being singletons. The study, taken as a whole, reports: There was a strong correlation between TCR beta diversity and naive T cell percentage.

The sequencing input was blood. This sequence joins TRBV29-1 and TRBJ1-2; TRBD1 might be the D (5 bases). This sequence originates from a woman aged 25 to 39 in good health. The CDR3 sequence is CSVEPQPWGYGYTF. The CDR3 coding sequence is TGCAGCGTTGAACCCCAGCCCTGGGGGTATGGCTACACCTTC.